A single sample gave rise to the 14 T cell receptor beta chains below, sequenced in a study of blood T cell repertoires in COVID-19. Data came from immunoSEQ multiplex PCR; TCRdb stores just in-frame clones and leaves some out. This sample yields 20,000 to 30,000 clones, of which about nine tenths are seen a single time; 9.7% belongs to the top ten. Sequences were obtained from peripheral blood. Every receptor here comes from a man in his sixties or seventies with acute or convalescent COVID-19.

This rearrangement joins TRBV5-1 to TRBJ2-2, with TRBD2 matching 9 bases. The CDR3 runs 20 residues. Germline CDR1 and CDR2: SGHRS and YFSETQ. The J segment lost 4 bases and the V segment lost 3 bases, leaving 19 bases of the junction unmatched. Here the CDR3 DNA reads TGCGCCAGCAGCTCCAATATCAGGGTAGCGGGAGTCCTGGGCACCGGGGAGCTGTTTTTT. Translation gives CASSSNIRVAGVLGTGELFF.

In this sample, this clone turned up once. V and J are TRBV6-2 or TRBV6-3 and TRBJ2-7; the D gene is possibly TRBD1 (5 bases). V shed 6 bases and J shed 3 bases, with 15 bases lying between them. The CDR3 runs 14 residues. In germline, CDR1 is MNHEY, CDR2 SVGEGT. The CDR3 DNA is TGTGCCAGCAGCAGGACACTACTGGGCTACGAGCAGTACTTC. The encoded protein is CASSRTLLGYEQYF.

The genes are TRBV19 and TRBJ2-5, with 8 bases fitting TRBD1. Unmatched junction bases numbered 4, after V lost 2 bases and J lost 2 bases. CDR3 length: 15 amino acids. Germline V CDR1 and CDR2: LNHDA, SQIVND (reference sequence). The CDR3 DNA sequence: TGTGCCAGTAGTATATGGACAGGGTTACAAGAGACCCAGTACTTC. This codes for CASSIWTGLQETQYF.

This clone was observed a single time. The chain combines TRBV19 with TRBJ1-2; D gene ambiguous. This CDR3 is 13 amino acids long. V shed 1 base and J shed 4 bases, with 7 bases lying between them. Germline loops: CDR1 LNHDA, CDR2 SQIVND (reference sequence). The CDR3 DNA is TGTGCCAGTAGTATAGGCACATTCTATGGCTACACCTTC. The encoded protein is CASSIGTFYGYTF.

As for this clone: At one end, the junction sequence differs from germline, possibly due to a read error. CDR3 sequence reads: CASGLGGADTGELFF. CDR3 bases: TGTGCCAGCGGCTTGGGAGGGGCTGACACCGGGGAGCTGTTTTTT. The chain combines TRBV7-2 with TRBJ2-2; 7 bases line up with TRBD2. Germline V CDR1 and CDR2: SGHTA, FQGNSA. CDR3 length: 15 residues.

The gene calls are TRBV5-4 and TRBJ2-7, with a tentative D call TRBD1 (5 bases). Germline CDR1 reads SGHNT; CDR2 reads YYREEE (reference sequence). The CDR3 length is 16 residues. Trimming left V 3 bases short and J 2 bases short, with 18 bases between. The CDR3 here is CASSSPGATVTYEQYF. CDR3 nucleotides: TGTGCCAGCAGCTCTCCTGGGGCTACGGTTACCTACGAGCAGTACTTC.

The rearrangement links TRBV5-1 to TRBJ1-4; TRBD1 matches at 7 bases. J lost 4 bases, V lost 0 bases, and 3 bases had no gene match. Germline V gene lookup returns CDR1 SGHRS and CDR2 YFSETQ. CDR3 length: 15 residues. CDR3 bases: TGCGCCAGCAGCTTGGTGTCAGGGGGTAATGAAAAACTGTTTTTT. Translation: CASSLVSGGNEKLFF.

The chain has TRBV4-2 and TRBJ2-6, with 7 nucleotides matching TRBD1. V shed 4 bases and J 3 bases; nucleotides not matched to a gene: 15. This CDR3 is 19 amino acids long. Germline CDR1 reads LGHNA; CDR2 reads YNFKEQ. CDR3 in DNA: TGTGCCAGCAGCCCCTATGGAACAGGGGACCTTCTTGGGGCCAACGTCCTGACTTTC. Translation gives CASSPYGTGDLLGANVLTF.

This chain connects TRBV28 to TRBJ2-2; D unresolved. The CDR3 contains 12 residues. V dropped 5 bases and J dropped 10 bases, with 11 bases sitting between them. Per germline, CDR1 MDHEN and CDR2 SYDVKM. CDR3 residues: CASSPQVVELFF. The CDR3 nucleotides read TGTGCCAGCAGTCCCCAGGTAGTGGAGCTGTTTTTT.

CDR3 loop: CASSRPSGALPNTGELFF. In DNA, the CDR3 is TGTGCCAGCAGCCGCCCTAGCGGGGCTTTACCGAACACCGGGGAGCTGTTTTTT. V is TRBV7-9 and J is TRBJ2-2, with 9 bases matching TRBD2. Looked up from germline, CDR1 is SEHNR and CDR2 is FQNEAQ (reference sequence). The CDR3 loop spans 18 amino acids. Trimming removed 5 bases from V and 0 bases from J; junction bases left unmatched: 10.

The chain has TRBV19 and TRBJ2-1; the match to TRBD2 covers 13 bases. The CDR3 is made up of 17 amino acids. Per germline, CDR1 LNHDA and CDR2 SQIVND (reference sequence). The V segment lost 4 bases and the J segment 5 bases; nucleotides outside the gene matches: 8. The DNA for the CDR3 is TGTGCCAGTAGTAGAGGACTAGCGGGGGTTCTAGACAATGAGCAGTTCTTC. Amino acids: CASSRGLAGVLDNEQFF. Drawing the rest from reference TRBV19 and TRBJ2-1, the complete variable domain is DGGITQSPKYLFRKEGQNVTLSCEQNLNHDAMYWYRQDPGQGLRLIYYSQIVNDFQKGDIAEGYSVSREKKESFPLTVTSAQKNPTAFYLCASSRGLAGVLDNEQFFGPGTRLTVL.

This clone was counted a single time. This chain joins TRBV9 and TRBJ2-1; 8 bases are a match to TRBD1. V shed 4 bases and J 7 bases; nucleotides not matched to a gene: 7. Per germline, CDR1 SGDLS and CDR2 YYNGEE. The CDR3 spans 14 residues. The CDR3 DNA follows: TGTGCCAGCAGCCCGGGACAGGACGGGAATGAGCAGTTCTTC. This sequence encodes CASSPGQDGNEQFF. The full variable domain, its missing parts supplied by reference TRBV9 and TRBJ2-1, is DSGVTQTPKHLITATGQRVTLRCSPRSGDLSVYWYQQSLDQGLQFLIQYYNGEERAKGNILERFSAQQFPDLHSELNLSSLELGDSALYFCASSPGQDGNEQFFGPGTRLTVL.

V gene TRBV19 combines with J gene TRBJ1-4; D is uncertain. V gave up 0 bases and J gave up 16 bases, with 12 bases separating them. Per the germline V gene, CDR1 is LNHDA and CDR2 is SQIVND (reference sequence). CDR3 length equals 12 residues. The CDR3 protein is CASSIDEGLRFF. The CDR3 region has the DNA TGTGCCAGTAGTATAGATGAGGGCCTGCGGTTTTTT.

The V and J genes are TRBV20-1 and TRBJ2-1; TRBD1 is a possible D gene (5 bases). From germline, CDR1 is DFQATT and CDR2 SNEGSKA (reference sequence). This CDR3 has 12 residues. V was pared by 3 bases and J by 6 bases, with 9 bases between. In nucleotides, the CDR3 is TGCAGTGCTAGTGTAGGGGTCAATGAGCAGTTCTTC. This translates into CSASVGVNEQFF.